The clone carrying this TCR beta chain was seen a single time. Antigen specificity is unknown. This specimen belongs to a study of shared clonotypes between healthy human individuals. Overall study findings and caveats: In the sorted subsets, rarefaction showed sequencing was incomplete despite large depth. Sharing across a few donors was seen in around 5.1% of naive CD4 clonotypes. When compared with the clonotypes that were shared by all four sorted-subset donors, the non-shared clonotypes turned out to have lower generation probabilities.

Using immunoSEQ multiplex PCR, the repertoire was profiled, and TCRdb retains in-frame clones only, with some absent. The sample carries just over 2,000,000 clones, less than 95% recorded once. CD45RO negativity and positive selection for CCR7 defined naive CD8 cells, a population that excluded terminally differentiated effector memory CD45RA+ cells. The TCR comes from a man between 18 and 29 years old in good health. Sequencing was done on a sample of naive CD8+ T cells sorted from blood.

CDR3 residues: CASSIYTAGQGAVGYTF. In DNA form, the CDR3 reads TGCGCCAGCAGCATCTACACCGCGGGACAGGGGGCTGTGGGCTACACCTTC. V is TRBV5-1 and J is TRBJ1-2; 12 positions match TRBD1. After removal of 4 bases from V and 8 bases from J, the junction contained 15 bases not matched to a gene. The germline gives CDR1 SGHRS, CDR2 YFSETQ. This CDR3 region has 17 residues.